This T cell receptor beta chain derives from a study of T cell repertoires in cytomegalovirus infection. Study context: Based on public TCR beta signatures, there were indications of CMV infection and of a matching HLA type. General observations from the study: Dominating the ex vivo response were HLA-C-restricted CMV-specific TCR beta clonotypes.

Germline CDR1 DFQATT, CDR2 SNEGSKA (reference sequence). This CDR3 spans 13 amino acids. Trimming took 6 bases from V and 8 from J; bases not matched to a gene: 7. This clonotype was seen a handful of times. No antigen is known for it. TCRdb re-called the reads through MiXCR, storing one row per CDR3 protein. The sample consists of fewer than 250,000 distinct CDR3 sequences, about 12% of them appearing once. The sequenced sample consisted of PBMCs. This receptor was taken from a human donor in good health (CMV status not recorded). Some clones in this sample may be carry-over from other donors' samples. The chain recombines TRBV20-1 with TRBJ2-5; 12 bases agree with TRBD2. DNA of the CDR3: TGCAGTGCCAGGACTAGCGGGACGGGCACCCAGTACTTC. Translated, it gives CSARTSGTGTQYF.